The 7 T cell receptor beta chains presented below share a single source sample, sequenced in a study of prognosis after radiotherapy for stage I lung cancer. Amplification of TCR beta CDR3 from genomic DNA used two-round multiplex PCR. The first round of PCR was done with primers that matched each TRBV and TRBJ gene. TCRdb used MiXCR to reprocess the multiplex PCR reads, holding one entry per CDR3 protein. The profile shows over 12,000 distinct CDR3 sequences, roughly 25% of them singletons. Specimen: PBMCs, collected before or after stereotactic body radiation therapy (not recorded which). The receptors were gathered from a donor over 45 with non-small cell lung cancer.

This clonotype was found many times. The CDR3 protein is CASSLPLLDSYEQYF. CDR3 in DNA: TGTGCCAGCAGCTTACCGCTTTTGGACTCCTACGAGCAGTACTTC. The chain combines TRBV7-2 with TRBJ2-7; the D is unclear. V was trimmed by 2 bases and J by 0 bases, leaving 11 bases between them. The CDR3 is 15 residues long. Germline CDR1 is SGHTA and CDR2 is FQGNSA. Filled out from reference TRBV7-2 and TRBJ2-7, the complete variable domain reads GAGVSQSPSNKVTEKGKDVELRCDPISGHTALYWYRQSLGQGLEFLIYFQGNSAPDKSGLPSDRFSAERTGGSVSTLTIQRTQQEDSAVYLCASSLPLLDSYEQYFGPGTRLTVT.

CDR3 region: CASSSDADYGYTF. The CDR3 coding sequence is TGTGCCAGCAGCTCCGACGCGGACTATGGCTACACCTTC. The rearrangement uses TRBV7-9 and TRBJ1-2, with D hard to call. CDR1 SEHNR and CDR2 FQNEAQ come from the germline V gene (reference sequence). Trimming stripped 4 bases from V and 3 bases from J, with 9 bases between. This CDR3 has 13 amino acids.

Ten or more counts support this clonotype. The chain joins TRBV5-5 to TRBJ2-1; 9 bases map to TRBD1. The CDR3 spans 15 residues. Germline-derived CDR1 and CDR2 are SGHKS and YYEKEE (reference sequence). J gave up 5 bases and V 0 bases, and 3 bases lay outside the gene matches. CDR3 loop: CASSLGGTGNNEQFF. The CDR3 nucleotides read TGTGCCAGCAGCTTGGGTGGGACAGGGAACAATGAGCAGTTCTTC.

This clonotype was observed many times. This rearrangement joins TRBV18 to TRBJ2-1; either TRBD1 or TRBD2 may fit D (6 bases each). Trimming stripped 3 bases from V and 6 bases from J, with 24 bases between. The length of the CDR3 is 18 residues. Germline CDR1 and CDR2: KGHSH and LQKENI. The DNA of the CDR3 is TGTGCCAGCTCACCTATTTTATCGGGGGCCGCTGCAGGCAATGAGCAGTTCTTC. Translation: CASSPILSGAAAGNEQFF. The whole variable domain, filled in from reference TRBV18 and TRBJ2-1, reads NAGVMQNPRHLVRRRGQEARLRCSPMKGHSHVYWYRQLPEEGLKFMVYLQKENIIDESGMPKERFSAEFPKEGPSILRIQQVVRGDSAAYFCASSPILSGAAAGNEQFFGPGTRLTVL.

This clonotype is medium-sized in the sample. DNA of the CDR3: TGTGCCAGTAGTTATGGCGGGGGGGGGTCACCCCTCCACTTT. Translating gives CASSYGGGGSPLHF. This rearrangement joins TRBV19 to TRBJ1-6, with D perhaps TRBD1 (5 bases). V lost 5 bases to trimming and J lost 10 bases, with 15 bases between them. This CDR3 has 14 amino acids. Germline V CDR1 and CDR2: LNHDA, SQIVND (reference sequence). Full variable domain (missing parts from reference TRBV19 and TRBJ1-6): DGGITQSPKYLFRKEGQNVTLSCEQNLNHDAMYWYRQDPGQGLRLIYYSQIVNDFQKGDIAEGYSVSREKKESFPLTVTSAQKNPTAFYLCASSYGGGGSPLHFGNGTRLTVT.

This clonotype was detected many times. A much larger clone is a single base away; this may be a read error. This chain joins TRBV6-1 and TRBJ2-2; D assignment may be TRBD1 or TRBD2 (5 bases each). CDR1 and CDR2 from the germline V gene are MNHNS and SASEGT. V lost 6 bases, J lost 10 bases, and 12 bases lay in between. This CDR3 is 12 amino acids long. CDR3 DNA: TGTGCCAGCAGCCGCCGGGGCGAGGAGCTGTTTTTT. Its translation is CASSRRGEELFF.

By frequency in the sample, this clonotype is medium-sized. This chain connects TRBV2 to TRBJ2-7; D might be TRBD1 or TRBD2, each matching 5 bases. Germline V lookup: CDR1 SNHLY, CDR2 FYNNEI. With 10 bases removed from V and 2 bases from J, the gap between germline ends came to 15 bases. The CDR3 length is 13 residues. The CDR3 reads CAISEGRAYEQYF. For the CDR3, the DNA is TGTGCCATCTCCGAGGGCAGGGCCTACGAGCAGTACTTC. The entire variable domain, with the rest obtained from reference TRBV2 and TRBJ2-7, is as follows: EPEVTQTPSHQVTQMGQEVILRCVPISNHLYFYWYRQILGQKVEFLVSFYNNEISEKSEIFDDQFSVERPDGSNFTLKIRSTKLEDSAMYFCAISEGRAYEQYFGPGTRLTVT.